The 19 T cell receptor beta chains presented below share a single source sample, sequenced in a study of lymphopenia after photon versus proton radiotherapy. Sequenced by immunoSEQ multiplex PCR; TCRdb stores in-frame clones only, minus some. The repertoire holds 67,000 or so clones, with 80% to 90% as singletons. Specimen: peripheral blood, collected from a patient treated with proton-based radiotherapy. The receptors originated from a man older than 75 with esophageal cancer.

V is TRBV11-2 and J is TRBJ1-1; D gene uncertain. Germline V gives CDR1 SGHAT, CDR2 FQNNGV. Trimming shortened V by 3 bases and J by 7 bases, and 6 bases separated the two germline ends. The CDR3 runs 11 residues. The CDR3 region has the DNA TGTGCCAGCAGCTTTACTTTTGAAGCTTTCTTT. Translated: CASSFTFEAFF.

The chain has TRBV5-1 and TRBJ1-5; D gene ambiguous. CDR3 length equals 12 residues. Germline V gene lookup returns CDR1 SGHRS and CDR2 YFSETQ. V lost 0 bases, J lost 9 bases, and 7 bases lay in between. The CDR3 nucleotides are TGCGCCAGCAGCTTGGAAGGGTGGCCCCAGCATTTT. Residues: CASSLEGWPQHF.

This chain connects TRBV18 to TRBJ1-2; no clear D gene. The CDR3 covers 14 residues. Deletions cut 2 bases from V and 3 bases from J, with 10 bases between. Germline V CDR1 and CDR2: KGHSH, LQKENI. The CDR3 loop is CASSPAGNYYGYTF. The DNA for the CDR3 is TGTGCCAGCTCACCAGCCGGAAACTACTATGGCTACACCTTC. The full variable domain, with the rest looked up from reference TRBV18 and TRBJ1-2, is NAGVMQNPRHLVRRRGQEARLRCSPMKGHSHVYWYRQLPEEGLKFMVYLQKENIIDESGMPKERFSAEFPKEGPSILRIQQVVRGDSAAYFCASSPAGNYYGYTFGSGTRLTVV.

The chain employs TRBV7-2 and TRBJ1-1; the match to TRBD1 covers 7 bases. Germline trimming cut 0 bases from V and 11 bases from J; bases unmatched to any gene: 6. This CDR3 is built from 13 residues. The germline CDR1 and CDR2 sequences are SGHTA and FQGNSA. DNA of the CDR3: TGTGCCAGCAGCTTAGCTACAGGGGCGGGTGCTTTCTTT. It yields the protein CASSLATGAGAFF.

The rearrangement links TRBV6-5 to TRBJ2-3; D tentatively reads TRBD1 or TRBD2 (5 bases each). Trimming left V 6 bases short and J 8 bases short, with 15 bases between. CDR3 size: 13 residues. Looked up from germline, CDR1 is MNHEY and CDR2 is SVGAGI. The CDR3 DNA follows: TGTGCCAGCAGAGACGACGGGACGAGTACGCAGTATTTT. It specifies CASRDDGTSTQYF.

V usage is TRBV6-5 and J usage is TRBJ2-7, with 11 bases aligning to TRBD1. The CDR3 extends over 14 amino acids. Looked up from germline, CDR1 is MNHEY and CDR2 is SVGAGI. The ends lost 7 bases at V and 4 bases at J; junction bases unmatched: 6. In DNA, the CDR3 is TGTGCCAGCACCAAGGGACAGGGGGGGTACGAGCAGTACTTC. It yields the protein CASTKGQGGYEQYF.

The V gene is TRBV5-1, the J gene TRBJ2-5; D unresolved. The CDR3 totals 13 residues. Trimming pared 3 bases from V and 3 bases from J, leaving 9 bases between. In germline, CDR1 is SGHRS, CDR2 YFSETQ. The CDR3 nucleotides read TGCGCCAGCAGCTCGCAGGTAGAAGAGACCCAGTACTTC. Its protein is CASSSQVEETQYF.

The J gene is TRBJ1-5, the V gene TRBV19, with 7 nucleotides matching TRBD1. The CDR3 is 15 residues long. CDR1 LNHDA and CDR2 SQIVND come from the germline V gene (reference sequence). J was trimmed by 3 bases and V by 5 bases; bases with no gene match: 7. CDR3 nucleotides: TGTGCCAGTAGTCCGTGGACAGGATACAATCAGCCCCAGCATTTT. Translated, it gives CASSPWTGYNQPQHF. The entire variable domain, with the rest obtained from reference TRBV19 and TRBJ1-5, is as follows: DGGITQSPKYLFRKEGQNVTLSCEQNLNHDAMYWYRQDPGQGLRLIYYSQIVNDFQKGDIAEGYSVSREKKESFPLTVTSAQKNPTAFYLCASSPWTGYNQPQHFGDGTRLSIL.

The rearrangement links TRBV11-2 to TRBJ2-5; 9 bases fit TRBD1. Germline assignment: CDR1 SGHAT and CDR2 FQNNGV. The junction had 6 bases not matched to a gene; V was cut back by 5 bases and J by 5 bases. The CDR3 is 14 residues long. For the CDR3, the DNA is TGTGCCAGCAGCGGGGGACAGGGTGGGGAGACCCAGTACTTC. Translated: CASSGGQGGETQYF.

The chain uses TRBV7-8 and TRBJ1-2; D ambiguous. The V gene's germline CDR1 is SGHVS and CDR2 FQNEAQ. This CDR3 contains 12 residues. V was shortened by 2 bases and J by 7 bases, with 8 bases between the two germline ends. CDR3 DNA: TGTGCCAGCAGCTTATTCGGTGCTGGCTACACCTTC. Translating gives CASSLFGAGYTF.

J is TRBJ2-1 and V is TRBV7-2, with D perhaps TRBD2 (6 bases). Between the trimmed V and J ends, which lost 5 bases and 8 bases, there was a span of 25 bases. Germline CDR1 reads SGHTA; CDR2 reads FQGNSA. This CDR3 comprises 17 residues. CDR3 coding DNA: TGTGCCAGCAGCCCACCTCCCGGGACTCAATCCCGCGATGAGCAGTTCTTC. Its protein product is CASSPPPGTQSRDEQFF.

The sample holds one count of this clone. The chain links TRBV4-3 to TRBJ1-2; D ambiguous. CDR1 is LGHNA and CDR2 is YSLEER in the germline V gene. The CDR3 length is 13 residues. Deletions cut 3 bases from V and 8 bases from J, with 13 bases between. The chain's CDR3 is CASSQIVGTGYTF. DNA of the CDR3: TGCGCCAGCAGCCAGATAGTAGGTACGGGCTACACCTTC.

This clone was found a few times. This chain uses TRBV30 with TRBJ1-4; D unresolved. V gave up 2 bases and J gave up 8 bases, with 12 bases separating them. The CDR3 is 13 amino acids. CDR1 GTSNPN and CDR2 SVGIG come from the germline V gene (reference sequence). CDR3 sequence reads: CAWSSGLGEKLFF. The CDR3 DNA follows: TGTGCCTGGAGTTCGGGGTTGGGGGAAAAACTGTTTTTT.

The chain recombines TRBV2 with TRBJ1-2; unclear D gene. Germline V gene lookup returns CDR1 SNHLY and CDR2 FYNNEI. The CDR3 is 14 residues long. V was clipped by 1 base and J by 4 bases, with 10 bases between them. The CDR3 sequence: CASSEEEGGYGYTF. In nucleotides, the CDR3 is TGTGCCAGCAGTGAAGAGGAGGGTGGCTATGGCTACACCTTC.

This sequence joins TRBV5-1 and TRBJ1-1; the match to TRBD1 covers 7 bases. The CDR3 runs to 15 residues. Germline CDR1 is SGHRS and CDR2 is YFSETQ. J lost 2 bases, V lost 5 bases, and 9 bases had no gene match. In nucleotides, the CDR3 is TGCGCCAGCAGTTATCGACAGGGATTCAACACTGAAGCTTTCTTT. Its protein is CASSYRQGFNTEAFF.

This rearrangement joins TRBV27 to TRBJ1-3; 7 positions agree with TRBD1. CDR1 is MNHEY and CDR2 is SMNVEV in the germline V gene (reference sequence). V lost 5 bases to trimming and J lost 0 bases; unmatched junction nucleotides: 4. CDR3 length: 15 residues. The CDR3 DNA reads as TGTGCCAGCAGTCCAGGGACAGTCTCTGGAAACACCATATATTTT. This codes for CASSPGTVSGNTIYF.

This chain connects TRBV6-6 to TRBJ1-1, with 8 bases lining up with TRBD1. This CDR3 region has 15 residues. The trim removed 5 bases at V and 0 bases at J, leaving 5 bases unmatched. CDR1 MNHNY and CDR2 SVGAGI come from the germline V gene (reference sequence). CDR3 DNA: TGTGCCAGCAGTGATTCGGGACAGGTGAACACTGAAGCTTTCTTT. Amino acid sequence: CASSDSGQVNTEAFF.

This clone was observed once. The chain carries TRBV2 and TRBJ2-1, with 7 nucleotides matching TRBD2. This CDR3 comprises 15 residues. The V segment lost 6 bases and the J segment 5 bases; nucleotides outside the gene matches: 10. CDR1 and CDR2 (germline): SNHLY, FYNNEI. CDR3 region: CASSPIRGVDNEQFF. DNA of the CDR3: TGTGCCAGCAGCCCGATACGGGGGGTAGACAATGAGCAGTTCTTC.

CDR3 bases: TGTGCCAGCAGCCAAAACACGGCGTTGGTCTCTGGGGCCAACGTCCTGACTTTC. This gives the protein CASSQNTALVSGANVLTF. The chain employs TRBV4-2 and TRBJ2-6; D is uncertain. This CDR3 is built from 18 residues. Trimming took 2 bases from V and 0 from J, leaving 14 bases between them. The V gene's germline CDR1 is LGHNA and CDR2 YNFKEQ.